This record covers a single TCR beta chain. As yet, its antigen is unknown. The entry originates in a study of human T cells and chemical hapten exposure. Study-wide results and caveats: Among expanded TCRs, significantly more large CDR3 similarity clusters formed than among controls. High-frequency TCRs, those above 1 in 1000, stayed the same after DPC sensitization.

TCRdb reprocessed the RACE reads via MiXCR and lists one record per CDR3 protein. Of roughly 180,000 distinct CDR3 sequences listed, roughly 14% were seen once; the top ten hold about 1.7%. Documented time point: patch test 1, 2 weeks after DPC sensitization. Treatment reported: therapeutic diphenylcyclopropenone sensitization with weekly scalp DPC. This TCR was sampled from a woman aged 25-40 years with alopecia areata. Some clones in this sample may be carry-over from other donors' samples. This specimen was whole blood, taken in connection with sensitization to the hapten diphenylcyclopropenone (DPC).

CDR3 in amino acids: CASSPTSGPYNEQFF. The CDR3 DNA follows: TGTGCCAGCAGCCCGACTAGCGGCCCTTACAATGAGCAGTTCTTC. This chain connects TRBV7-8 to TRBJ2-1; 9 bases map to TRBD2. There are 15 residues in the CDR3. V lost 5 bases to trimming and J lost 4 bases; unmatched junction nucleotides: 6. CDR1 and CDR2 from the germline V gene are SGHVS and FQNEAQ.